The rows below give T cell receptor beta chains drawn from one sample of a study of CD8 T cells in ankylosing spondylitis. MiXCR, run by TCRdb on the 5' RACE reads, gives a single entry per CDR3 protein. This table has around 890,000 distinct CDR3 sequences, 12% appearing once. The sample consisted of blood, either unsorted or a sorted T cell fraction (not recorded which). Receptor source: a male donor with ankylosing spondylitis. Each CDR3 is given with its conserved first and last residue. Each record gives: J gene, V gene, CDR3 protein.

j_call: TRBJ2-7
v_call: TRBV20-1
cdr3_aa: CSAPRGGGSYEQYF

j_call: TRBJ2-2
v_call: TRBV4-3
cdr3_aa: CASSRKGPQGNTGELFF

j_call: TRBJ1-5
v_call: TRBV7-6
cdr3_aa: CASSLEREGWGNQPQHF

j_call: TRBJ1-5
v_call: TRBV24-1
cdr3_aa: CATSDAGTGGNQPQHF

j_call: TRBJ2-6
v_call: TRBV6-1
cdr3_aa: CASSAEALRANVLTF

j_call: TRBJ2-5
v_call: TRBV7-2
cdr3_aa: CASRSGSETQYF

j_call: TRBJ2-5
v_call: TRBV20-1
cdr3_aa: CSARDRWVSGKTQYF

j_call: TRBJ2-3
v_call: TRBV6-1
cdr3_aa: CASGTGYQYPDF

j_call: TRBJ2-7
v_call: TRBV20-1
cdr3_aa: CSARRDRVPYEQYF

j_call: TRBJ2-3
v_call: TRBV19
cdr3_aa: CASSMDQPGTDTQYF

j_call: TRBJ2-1
v_call: TRBV5-1
cdr3_aa: CASSPGSRYNEQFF

j_call: TRBJ2-5
v_call: TRBV7-2
cdr3_aa: CASSSTETQYF

j_call: TRBJ2-1
v_call: TRBV7-2
cdr3_aa: CASSLNRPNEQFF

j_call: TRBJ2-5
v_call: TRBV24-1
cdr3_aa: CATSGQGAAQETQYF

j_call: TRBJ2-1
v_call: TRBV9
cdr3_aa: CASSVVAGVSYNEQFF

j_call: TRBJ1-1
v_call: TRBV30
cdr3_aa: CAWSGGVAFF

j_call: TRBJ2-1
v_call: TRBV5-5
cdr3_aa: CASSPRVAGGSYNEQFF

j_call: TRBJ2-5
v_call: TRBV5-1
cdr3_aa: CASSLSKGGTETQYF

j_call: TRBJ1-2
v_call: TRBV5-1
cdr3_aa: CASSLETARSLYGYTF

j_call: TRBJ2-1
v_call: TRBV5-1
cdr3_aa: CASRGLAGVTHEQFF

j_call: TRBJ2-7
v_call: TRBV29-1
cdr3_aa: CSPSGQGTSSYEQYF

j_call: TRBJ2-5
v_call: TRBV20-1
cdr3_aa: CSASRQQETQYF

j_call: TRBJ1-6
v_call: TRBV6-6
cdr3_aa: CASSRGIDSPLHF

j_call: TRBJ2-2
v_call: TRBV7-8
cdr3_aa: CASSKIQAERLFF

j_call: TRBJ2-2
v_call: TRBV10-3
cdr3_aa: CAISESRGGRARIPGELFF

j_call: TRBJ2-1
v_call: TRBV4-3
cdr3_aa: CASSQGRRTSGVYNEQFF

j_call: TRBJ1-1
v_call: TRBV5-5
cdr3_aa: CASSSIDGEGNTEAFF

j_call: TRBJ2-6
v_call: TRBV5-5
cdr3_aa: CASRPPGTSFGANVLTF

j_call: TRBJ1-4
v_call: TRBV7-2
cdr3_aa: CASSLSSSGWEKLFF

j_call: TRBJ2-5
v_call: TRBV7-7
cdr3_aa: CASSLGGALGQETQYF

j_call: TRBJ2-1
v_call: TRBV29-1
cdr3_aa: CSVVGTGEDNEQFF

j_call: TRBJ1-3
v_call: TRBV20-1
cdr3_aa: CSARVGFGNTIYF

j_call: TRBJ1-5
v_call: TRBV20-1
cdr3_aa: CSASRGGVNGGAQHF

j_call: TRBJ2-1
v_call: TRBV3-1
cdr3_aa: CASSHSGRAYNEQFF

j_call: TRBJ2-7
v_call: TRBV25-1
cdr3_aa: CASSLDRWEQYF

j_call: TRBJ1-3
v_call: TRBV29-1
cdr3_aa: CSVDKGASGNTIYF

j_call: TRBJ2-3
v_call: TRBV5-5
cdr3_aa: CASSLYWGLTDTQYF

j_call: TRBJ2-3
v_call: TRBV7-3
cdr3_aa: CASSLTPGTDTQYF

j_call: TRBJ2-7
v_call: TRBV12-3/TRBV12-4
cdr3_aa: CASRSGPGSYEQYF

j_call: TRBJ1-5
v_call: TRBV10-3
cdr3_aa: CAISQGVGVNQPQHF

j_call: TRBJ2-1
v_call: TRBV12-3/TRBV12-4
cdr3_aa: CASSFRPTPGLFAHLSTHNEQFF

j_call: TRBJ1-4
v_call: TRBV20-1
cdr3_aa: CSARTGTAEKLFF

j_call: TRBJ2-1
v_call: TRBV29-1
cdr3_aa: CSVVRAGGTFEQFF

j_call: TRBJ2-7
v_call: TRBV6-2/TRBV6-3
cdr3_aa: CASSLPPGRGVYEQYF

j_call: TRBJ1-1
v_call: TRBV7-8
cdr3_aa: CASALVTDTEAFF

j_call: TRBJ2-3
v_call: TRBV20-1
cdr3_aa: CSAPLAGVSDTQYF

j_call: TRBJ2-5
v_call: TRBV29-1
cdr3_aa: CSVATGKRETQYF

j_call: TRBJ2-7
v_call: TRBV20-1
cdr3_aa: CSARDLYKGLFYEQYF

j_call: TRBJ2-7
v_call: TRBV20-1
cdr3_aa: CSAIRVPYEQYF

j_call: TRBJ1-1
v_call: TRBV6-5
cdr3_aa: CASSYGQGSGAFF

j_call: TRBJ1-1
v_call: TRBV6-5
cdr3_aa: CASTLLSGGTTEAFF

j_call: TRBJ2-1
v_call: TRBV29-1
cdr3_aa: CSVGPSGGDEQFF

j_call: TRBJ1-4
v_call: TRBV10-3
cdr3_aa: CATAEGEKLFF

j_call: TRBJ1-1
v_call: TRBV29-1
cdr3_aa: CSVGGQGWTEAFF